This T cell receptor (beta chain) was retrieved from a study of OX40 agonist ivuxolimab in advanced cancers. About the research overall: Patients received ivuxolimab, an intravenous treatment, every 2 weeks at 0.01 to 10 mg/kg. General study results and limits: The authors did not determine the antigen specificity of the expanded peripheral T cells.

CDR3 length: 16 residues. The germline CDR1 and CDR2 sequences are MGHRA and YSYEKL. J lost 0 bases, V lost 4 bases, and 5 bases had no gene match. The repertoire was sequenced with immunoSEQ multiplex PCR; TCRdb's copy has only in-frame clones and lacks some. The data contain some 72,000 clones, around 92% of them singletons. With respect to this clone: The antigen is not known.

This rearrangement joins TRBV4-1 to TRBJ1-5, with 8 nucleotides matching TRBD1. The sequence came from an adult with an advanced solid tumor such as melanoma, head and neck, liver or kidney cancer. Here the sequenced sample was CD4+ or CD8+ T cells sorted from blood, taken in a trial of the OX40 agonist ivuxolimab. This CDR3 reads CASSRQTGDSNQPQHF. CDR3 nucleotides: TGCGCCAGCAGCCGCCAGACAGGGGATAGCAATCAGCCCCAGCATTTT.